A single sample is the source of the 10 T cell receptor beta chains below, sequenced in a study of response to subunit inactivated influenza vaccine. TCRdb called the RT-PCR reads again in MiXCR, with one record for every CDR3 protein. The data show roughly 500,000 distinct CDR3 sequences, under 30% seen once. The same sample was also used in a study of T cells expressing NK-cell markers. Per that study: The authors generated TCR beta cDNA through 5'RACE template switching with UMIs.

The sequences come from CD4+ T cells sorted from PBMCs, collected 11 to 12 days after vaccination. The receptors originated from a man in his forties or fifties who received an inactivated influenza vaccine.

This clonotype was seen a few times. The chain has TRBV7-9 and TRBJ2-5; 14 bases are shared with TRBD2. Germline-derived CDR1 and CDR2 are SEHNR and FQNEAQ (reference sequence). Germline trimming cut 5 bases from V and 4 bases from J; bases unmatched to any gene: 6. CDR3 size: 16 residues. The CDR3 DNA reads as TGTGCCAGCAGCAGAGGACTAGCGGGGGGTTCAGAGACCCAGTACTTC. Its protein is CASSRGLAGGSETQYF.

The chain combines TRBV12-3 or TRBV12-4 with TRBJ1-4; a possible D gene is TRBD1 (6 bases). This CDR3 is 17 amino acids long. V was clipped by 3 bases and J by 5 bases, with 19 bases between them. The CDR3 sequence: CASSFKGWGRWNEKLFF. The CDR3 nucleotides are TGTGCCAGCAGTTTTAAGGGTTGGGGGCGGTGGAATGAAAAACTGTTTTTT.

Only a few counts were recorded for this clonotype. The J gene is TRBJ1-1, the V gene TRBV5-1; 11 bases fit TRBD1. The trim removed 0 bases at V and 5 bases at J, leaving 3 bases unmatched. The CDR3 is 15 amino acids. Germline V gene lookup returns CDR1 SGHRS and CDR2 YFSETQ. Written as DNA, the CDR3 is TGCGCCAGCAGCTTGGGGACAGGGGGCCGTACTGAAGCTTTCTTT. This encodes CASSLGTGGRTEAFF. The full variable domain, in which reference TRBV5-1 and TRBJ1-1 provide the parts outside the CDR3, is KAGVTQTPRYLIKTRGQQVTLSCSPISGHRSVSWYQQTPGQGLQFLFEYFSETQRNKGNFPGRFSGRQFSNSRSEMNVSTLELGDSALYLCASSLGTGGRTEAFFGQGTRLTVV.

This clonotype has more than one count but fewer than ten. The chain is built from TRBV6-1 and TRBJ1-1; a weak D match, TRBD1 (6 bases). Per germline, CDR1 MNHNS and CDR2 SASEGT. Trimming stripped 7 bases from V and 1 base from J, with 16 bases between. This CDR3 contains 15 residues. The CDR3 protein is CASTPRGGANTEAFF. The CDR3 DNA reads as TGTGCCAGCACCCCCCGCGGGGGGGCGAACACTGAAGCTTTCTTT.

This clonotype came up a few times. The chain links TRBV7-9 to TRBJ2-1; D not resolved. The V and J ends lost 4 bases and 3 bases respectively, with 10 bases between them. Germline loops: CDR1 SEHNR, CDR2 FQNEAQ (reference sequence). The CDR3 spans 14 residues. The CDR3 is CASSSRHLYNEQFF. The DNA for the CDR3 is TGTGCCAGCAGCTCCCGACACCTCTACAATGAGCAGTTCTTC.

V gene TRBV7-2 combines with J gene TRBJ1-2, with D perhaps matching TRBD1 (5 bases). Germline V gene data show CDR1 as SGHTA and CDR2 as FQGNSA. The CDR3 loop spans 16 amino acids. The V end was cut by 1 base, the J end by 2 bases, with 14 bases between. The CDR3 region is CASSLGWGSGNYGYTF. In nucleotides, the CDR3 is TGTGCCAGCAGCTTAGGATGGGGGTCGGGAAACTATGGCTACACCTTC.

This clonotype was seen a handful of times. The chain has TRBV6-2 or TRBV6-3 and TRBJ1-4; D uncertain. The CDR3 has 13 amino acids. Germline loops: CDR1 MNHEY, CDR2 SVGEGT. Trimming took off 7 bases at V and 8 bases at J, with 14 bases between the two ends. The CDR3 coding sequence is TGTGCCAGCACCCCAATCTCGAGGGAAAAACTGTTTTTT. Translating gives CASTPISREKLFF.

The chain has TRBV7-6 and TRBJ2-1; D possibly corresponds to TRBD2 (5 bases). The CDR3 length is 15 residues. V lost 1 base to trimming and J lost 5 bases, with 12 bases between them. Germline assignment: CDR1 SGHVS and CDR2 FNYEAQ. CDR3 amino acids: CASSLGGPMDNEQFF. The CDR3 DNA sequence: TGTGCCAGCAGCTTAGGAGGGCCGATGGACAATGAGCAGTTCTTC.

The V call is TRBV20-1, the J call TRBJ2-3, with 9 bases aligning to TRBD2. The CDR3 length is 14 residues. The V gene's germline CDR1 is DFQATT and CDR2 SNEGSKA (reference sequence). CDR3 nucleotides: TGCAGGCCCGGTACTAGCGGGTACACAGATACGCAGTATTTT. The encoded protein is CRPGTSGYTDTQYF.

V and J are TRBV5-5 and TRBJ1-1; tentatively, D is TRBD1 (5 bases). V lost 0 bases to trimming and J lost 0 bases, with 9 bases between them. This CDR3 is built from 15 residues. CDR1 SGHKS and CDR2 YYEKEE come from the germline V gene (reference sequence). This chain's CDR3 is CASSLVDSLNTEAFF. CDR3 nucleotides: TGTGCCAGCAGCTTGGTTGACAGTTTGAACACTGAAGCTTTCTTT.